This T cell receptor (beta chain) was captured by sequencing in a study of Ad26.COV2.S vaccination and SARS-CoV-2 variants. Whole-study results and caveats: Estimates derived from TCR breadth and depth analyses may have underestimated total T cell responses. The placebo group had lower spike-specific TCR breadth than the vaccine recipients did.

CDR1 SGHTA and CDR2 FQGNSA come from the germline V gene. J lost 3 bases, V lost 3 bases, and 12 bases had no gene match. The CDR3 runs to 17 residues. Some clones are missing from TCRdb's copy, which holds only in-frame ones; the method was immunoSEQ multiplex PCR. Here the sample spans around 140,000 clones, just over 85% being singletons. Turning to this clone: Its antigen is as yet unknown.

The sequencing used peripheral blood, collected after recovery from COVID-19. This rearrangement joins TRBV7-2 to TRBJ1-2; 8 positions agree with TRBD1. This TCR derives from a human donor who had recovered from COVID-19. CDR3 residues: CASSLADRGGVDYGYTF. The CDR3 bases are TGTGCCAGCAGCTTGGCCGACAGGGGAGGCGTTGACTATGGCTACACCTTC.